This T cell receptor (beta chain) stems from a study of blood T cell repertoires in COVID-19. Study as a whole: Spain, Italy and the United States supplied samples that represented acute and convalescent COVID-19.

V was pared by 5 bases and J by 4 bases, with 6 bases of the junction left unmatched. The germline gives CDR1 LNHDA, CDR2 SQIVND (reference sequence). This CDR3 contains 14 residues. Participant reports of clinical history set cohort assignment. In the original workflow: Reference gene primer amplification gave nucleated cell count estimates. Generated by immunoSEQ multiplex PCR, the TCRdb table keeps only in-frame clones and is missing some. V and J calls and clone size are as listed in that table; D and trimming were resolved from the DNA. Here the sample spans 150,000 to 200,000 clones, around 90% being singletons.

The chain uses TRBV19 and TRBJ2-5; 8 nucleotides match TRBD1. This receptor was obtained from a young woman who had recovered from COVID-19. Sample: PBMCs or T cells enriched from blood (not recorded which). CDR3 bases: TGTGCCAGTAGTTCAAACAGGGGGGCAGAGACCCAGTACTTC. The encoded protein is CASSSNRGAETQYF. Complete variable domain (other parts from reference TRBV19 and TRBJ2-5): DGGITQSPKYLFRKEGQNVTLSCEQNLNHDAMYWYRQDPGQGLRLIYYSQIVNDFQKGDIAEGYSVSREKKESFPLTVTSAQKNPTAFYLCASSSNRGAETQYFGPGTRLLVL.